A selection of T cell receptor beta chains follows, all from one sample in a study of blood T cell repertoires in COVID-19. Clones were read by immunoSEQ multiplex PCR, and TCRdb kept only the in-frame ones, dropping some. The sample lists around 210,000 clones; roughly 80% were seen once. The sequencing sample was made of peripheral blood. The receptors were gathered from a woman in her 70s with acute or convalescent COVID-19. Each CDR3 is given with its conserved first and last residue. Fields, in order: V gene, J gene, clone size, D gene, CDR3 protein, CDR3 DNA. D genes are given only for firm matches. Some rows mark clone size as missing; the rest say once, few, many or name a class of expanded clone.

TRBV21-1	TRBJ2-7	NA	NA	CASSIPTGTGIHEQYF	TGTGCCAGCAGCATCCCCACCGGGACAGGGATCCACGAGCAGTACTTC
TRBV28	TRBJ2-5	NA	NA	CASKGFQETQYF	TGTGCCAGCAAGGGGTTTCAAGAGACCCAGTACTTC
TRBV19	TRBJ1-4	NA	NA	CASRQGRDLNEKLFF	TGTGCCAGTAGACAGGGTCGGGACCTTAATGAAAAACTGTTTTTT
TRBV19	TRBJ1-1	NA	TRBD1	CASSIGDRRDTEAFF	TGTGCCAGTAGTATAGGGGACAGGAGGGACACTGAAGCTTTCTTT
TRBV30	TRBJ2-5	NA	TRBD2	CAWSQGLAGVLLGETQYF	TGTGCCTGGAGCCAAGGACTAGCGGGAGTTCTCTTAGGGGAGACCCAGTACTTC
TRBV19	TRBJ2-2	NA	NA	CASRWRSGELFF	TGTGCCAGTAGATGGAGGTCCGGGGAGCTGTTTTTT
TRBV14	TRBJ2-1	few	TRBD2	CASTSGRVKVSSEQFF	TGTGCCAGCACTAGCGGGAGAGTTAAGGTTAGTAGTGAGCAGTTCTTC
TRBV2	TRBJ1-6	NA	NA	CASSLYFPEGSPLHF	TGTGCCAGCAGTCTTTACTTCCCAGAGGGCTCACCCCTCCACTTT
TRBV7-9	TRBJ2-3	once	NA	CASSLGLGPGTDTQYF	TGTGCCAGCAGCTTAGGCCTGGGCCCTGGCACAGATACGCAGTATTTT
TRBV5-1	TRBJ2-3	NA	NA	CATTHGGNSYTDTQYF	TGCGCCACCACCCATGGCGGGAATTCATACACAGATACGCAGTATTTT
TRBV20-1	TRBJ2-7	few	NA	CSARQGYEQYF	TGCAGTGCTAGACAGGGGTACGAGCAGTACTTC
TRBV24-1	TRBJ2-3	NA	TRBD2	CATSETSGRRGGDTQYF	TGTGCCACCAGTGAAACTAGCGGGAGGAGGGGCGGGGATACGCAGTATTTT
TRBV11-3	TRBJ2-1	NA	TRBD2	CASSLNSGSWDEQFF	TGTGCCAGCAGCCTAAACAGCGGGAGCTGGGATGAGCAGTTCTTC
TRBV12-3/TRBV12-4	TRBJ2-7	NA	NA	CASSIGSLYEQYF	TGTGCCAGTTCAATCGGGAGTCTGTACGAGCAGTACTTC
TRBV6-5	TRBJ2-1	NA	NA	CASRTTSYNEQFF	TGTGCCAGCAGAACCACCAGCTACAATGAGCAGTTCTTC
TRBV5-1	TRBJ2-3	NA	TRBD2	CASSLSGRAGTDTQYF	TGCGCCAGCAGCCTCAGCGGGAGGGCTGGCACAGATACGCAGTATTTT
TRBV6-1	TRBJ2-1	NA	TRBD2	CASSEGTSGSNEQFF	TGTGCCAGCAGTGAGGGGACTAGCGGGAGCAATGAGCAGTTCTTC
TRBV5-1	TRBJ1-1	NA	NA	CASSSLDRNTEAFF	TGCGCCAGCAGCTCTTTGGACAGAAACACTGAAGCTTTCTTT
TRBV14	TRBJ1-1	NA	NA	CASSQEYEAFF	TGTGCCAGCAGCCAAGAATATGAAGCTTTCTTT
TRBV6-6	TRBJ2-1	NA	NA	CASSYSLGAYNEQFF	TGTGCCAGCAGTTACTCGTTAGGGGCCTACAATGAGCAGTTCTTC
TRBV20-1	TRBJ1-1	NA	NA	CSVRESEAFF	TGCAGTGTGAGGGAATCTGAAGCTTTCTTT
TRBV27	TRBJ2-1	NA	TRBD1	CASSLGQGHREQFF	TGTGCCAGCAGTTTGGGACAGGGTCATCGGGAGCAGTTCTTC
TRBV18	TRBJ2-7	NA	TRBD2	CASSPVGGASSYEQYF	TGTGCCAGCTCACCGGTGGGAGGGGCTAGCTCCTACGAGCAGTACTTC
TRBV5-1	TRBJ1-1	once	NA	CASSLVPAGSSGIDTEAFF	TGCGCCAGCAGCTTGGTGCCAGCGGGTTCTTCCGGCATCGACACTGAAGCTTTCTTT
TRBV5-1	TRBJ2-7	NA	TRBD1	CASSLEIQGAYEQYF	TGCGCCAGCAGCTTGGAGATCCAGGGGGCCTACGAGCAGTACTTC
TRBV5-1	TRBJ2-2	NA	TRBD1	CASSLPGQGYTGELFF	TGCGCCAGCAGCTTACCGGGACAGGGATACACCGGGGAGCTGTTTTTT
TRBV7-6	TRBJ2-1	NA	TRBD2	CASSSILAGGNEQFF	TGTGCCAGCAGCTCGATACTAGCGGGAGGCAATGAGCAGTTCTTC
TRBV27	TRBJ2-5	NA	TRBD1	CASSFSQGVGETQYF	TGTGCCAGCAGTTTCTCGCAGGGGGTGGGGGAGACCCAGTACTTC
TRBV24-1	TRBJ1-3	NA	NA	CATSDSGNTIYF	TGTGCCACCAGTGATTCAGGAAACACCATATATTTT
TRBV18	TRBJ1-1	few	TRBD1	CASSEGQGHTEAFF	TGTGCCAGCTCAGAGGGACAGGGGCACACTGAAGCTTTCTTT
TRBV29-1	TRBJ1-1	NA	NA	CSVEGQTNTEAFF	TGCAGCGTGGAAGGACAGACCAACACTGAAGCTTTCTTT
TRBV7-7	TRBJ2-2	NA	NA	CASSLELTRVGELFF	TGTGCTAGCAGCTTAGAACTAACCCGCGTCGGGGAGCTGTTTTTT
TRBV19	TRBJ1-2	NA	TRBD1	CASSTEGQGNYGYTF	TGTGCCAGTAGTACTGAGGGACAGGGCAACTATGGCTACACCTTC
TRBV2	TRBJ2-1	few	NA	CASMGVAAYNEQFF	TGTGCCAGCATGGGAGTAGCGGCTTACAATGAGCAGTTCTTC
TRBV20-1	TRBJ2-7	NA	NA	CSASTQGNYEQYF	TGCAGTGCTAGTACCCAGGGGAACTACGAGCAGTACTTC
TRBV7-3	TRBJ1-1	NA	NA	CASSPQVNTEAFF	TGTGCCAGCAGTCCACAGGTAAACACTGAAGCTTTCTTT
TRBV19	TRBJ1-3	NA	NA	CASRQVHRNSGNTIYF	TGTGCCAGCCGACAGGTCCACCGCAACTCTGGAAACACCATATATTTT
TRBV7-8	TRBJ2-3	NA	NA	CASSAIRFGTQTKHTQYF	TGTGCCAGCAGCGCAATTAGGTTCGGGACTCAAACTAAACATACGCAGTATTTT
TRBV4-2	TRBJ2-3	NA	TRBD2	CASSQLNSGSSTDTQYF	TGTGCCAGCAGCCAACTCAATAGCGGGAGTAGCACAGATACGCAGTATTTT
TRBV9	TRBJ1-4	few	TRBD1	CASSPRQGGNEKLFF	TGTGCCAGCAGCCCCCGACAGGGAGGTAATGAAAAACTGTTTTTT
TRBV5-1	TRBJ2-2	NA	TRBD2	CASSFAAAGNTGELFF	TGCGCCAGCAGCTTCGCGGCAGCGGGAAACACCGGGGAGCTGTTTTTT
TRBV2	TRBJ1-1	NA	TRBD1	CASTRTGGTEAFF	TGTGCCAGCACTAGGACAGGGGGCACTGAAGCTTTCTTT
TRBV10-3	TRBJ1-2	few	NA	CAISGGSYGYTF	TGTGCCATCTCCGGAGGCTCCTATGGCTACACCTTC
TRBV6-1	TRBJ1-1	NA	NA	CASSEYRVGSTEAFF	TGTGCCAGCAGTGAATACAGGGTCGGCTCCACTGAAGCTTTCTTT
TRBV30	TRBJ2-7	NA	NA	CAWSGREYEQYF	TGTGCCTGGAGTGGCAGGGAATACGAGCAGTACTTC
TRBV29-1	TRBJ1-2	NA	TRBD1	CSVLTGGSYGYTF	TGCAGCGTGTTGACAGGGGGATCCTATGGCTACACCTTC
TRBV27	TRBJ2-7	NA	TRBD2	CASSKLAEAYEQYF	TGTGCCAGCAGTAAACTAGCGGAGGCCTACGAGCAGTACTTC
TRBV5-1	TRBJ2-1	NA	TRBD2	CASSHLAGVYNEQFF	TGCGCCAGCAGCCATTTAGCGGGAGTCTACAATGAGCAGTTCTTC
TRBV19	TRBJ1-1	NA	TRBD1	CASIGTGNTEAFF	TGTGCCAGTATTGGGACAGGGAACACTGAAGCTTTCTTT
TRBV10-3	TRBJ1-1	once	NA	CAISETLGVTEAFF	TGTGCCATCAGTGAGACCCTAGGGGTCACTGAAGCTTTCTTT
TRBV2	TRBJ1-5	NA	NA	CASSVGQTDNQPQHF	TGTGCCAGCAGTGTGGGACAAACGGACAATCAGCCCCAGCATTTT
TRBV7-9	TRBJ2-3	NA	TRBD2	CASSLLSPGLAGSTDTQYF	TGTGCCAGCAGCTTACTATCTCCGGGACTAGCGGGCAGCACAGATACGCAGTATTTT
TRBV7-6	TRBJ2-7	NA	TRBD1	CASSSGQARPHEQYF	TGTGCCAGCAGCTCCGGACAGGCGAGACCACACGAGCAGTACTTC
TRBV3-1/TRBV3-2	TRBJ1-3	NA	TRBD1	CASSQGTGQSMTIYF	TGTGCCAGCAGCCAAGGGACAGGCCAGTCAATGACCATATATTTT
TRBV5-4	TRBJ2-2	NA	NA	CASSLFSSTGELFF	TGTGCCAGCAGCTTGTTCTCGAGCACCGGGGAGCTGTTTTTT
TRBV7-2	TRBJ1-1	NA	NA	CASNTGGARNTEAFF	TGTGCCAGCAACACGGGAGGGGCCAGGAACACTGAAGCTTTCTTT
TRBV27	TRBJ2-3	once	NA	CASSSSSSTDTQYF	TGTGCCAGCAGTAGTAGTAGCAGCACAGATACGCAGTATTTT
TRBV5-4	TRBJ2-1	NA	NA	CASSLSGAREQFF	TGTGCCAGCAGCTTGAGTGGGGCGCGGGAGCAGTTCTTC
TRBV28	TRBJ1-2	NA	NA	CASSIQQDGYGYTF	TGTGCCAGCAGTATCCAACAGGATGGGTATGGCTACACCTTC